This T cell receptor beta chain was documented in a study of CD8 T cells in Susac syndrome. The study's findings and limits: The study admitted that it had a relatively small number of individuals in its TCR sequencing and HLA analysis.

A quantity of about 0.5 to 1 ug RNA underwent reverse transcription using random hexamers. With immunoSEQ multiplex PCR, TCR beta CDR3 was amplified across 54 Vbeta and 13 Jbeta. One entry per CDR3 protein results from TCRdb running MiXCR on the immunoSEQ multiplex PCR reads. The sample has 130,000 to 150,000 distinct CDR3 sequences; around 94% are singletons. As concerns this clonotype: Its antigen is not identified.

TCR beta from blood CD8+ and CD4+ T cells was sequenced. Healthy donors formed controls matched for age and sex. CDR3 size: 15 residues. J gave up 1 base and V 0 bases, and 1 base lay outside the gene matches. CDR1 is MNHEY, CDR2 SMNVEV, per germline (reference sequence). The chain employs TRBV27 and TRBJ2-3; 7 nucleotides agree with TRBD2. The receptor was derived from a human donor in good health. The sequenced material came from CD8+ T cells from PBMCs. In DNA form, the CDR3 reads TGTGCCAGCAGTTTATCAACTAGCGGCACAGATACGCAGTATTTT. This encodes CASSLSTSGTDTQYF.